One sample yielded the 21 T cell receptor beta chains listed below, sequenced in a study of blood T cells in healthy people across ages. Using a J-beta primer mix together with a sample-barcoded 5' primer, a second PCR was run for roughly 7 to 11 cycles. TCRdb re-called the 5' RACE reads with MiXCR, one entry per CDR3 protein. The repertoire holds 600,000 to 1,000,000 distinct CDR3 sequences, with about 62% as singletons. Sequenced: blood. All receptors come from a man in his thirties or forties in good health.

CDR3 residues: CASSYSRSRNQPQHF. As DNA, the CDR3 is TGTGCCAGCAGTTACTCGAGGTCCCGGAATCAGCCCCAGCATTTT. The chain carries TRBV6-6 and TRBJ1-5; no clear D. Trimming removed 0 bases at V and 4 bases at J, with 10 bases between. The CDR3 totals 15 residues. From germline, CDR1 is MNHNY and CDR2 SVGAGI (reference sequence).

The chain combines TRBV6-5 with TRBJ2-7; D possibly corresponds to TRBD2 (6 bases). The V end was cut by 2 bases, the J end by 5 bases, with 19 bases between. The CDR3 has 16 residues. The V gene's germline CDR1 is MNHEY and CDR2 SVGAGI. The CDR3 DNA is TGTGCCAGCAGTTACCCCGACTCAGCGGGTCATCACGAGCAGTACTTC. Its translation: CASSYPDSAGHHEQYF.

This clonotype was found a few times. In DNA form, the CDR3 reads TGCAGTGCGCCCGCATTAGCCTCCTACGAGCAGTACTTC. Its translation: CSAPALASYEQYF. The J gene is TRBJ2-7, the V gene TRBV20-1, with D uncertain. Trimming took 6 bases from V and 0 from J, leaving 12 bases between them. CDR3 length: 13 residues. In germline, CDR1 is DFQATT, CDR2 SNEGSKA (reference sequence).

This clonotype has just a few counts. The chain recombines TRBV20-1 with TRBJ2-7; 10 nucleotides align to TRBD1. Per the germline V gene, CDR1 is DFQATT and CDR2 is SNEGSKA (reference sequence). V lost 6 bases to trimming and J lost 1 base; unmatched junction nucleotides: 9. The CDR3 is 15 amino acids. The CDR3 region has the DNA TGCAGTGCCCGAGGACAGGGGGGACTGTCCTACGAGCAGTACTTC. As protein: CSARGQGGLSYEQYF.

The CDR3 DNA follows: TGCGCCAGCAGTGAGTCGTTCAGGGATATTGACAATCAGCCCCAGCATTTT. Protein sequence: CASSESFRDIDNQPQHF. The rearrangement links TRBV10-2 to TRBJ1-5, with TRBD1 as a possible D gene (5 bases). Germline-derived CDR1 and CDR2 are WSHSY and SAAADI. This CDR3 spans 17 amino acids. Trimming shortened V by 0 bases and J by 3 bases, and 15 bases separated the two germline ends.

The chain carries TRBV28 and TRBJ1-5, with 9 bases fitting TRBD1. The CDR3 is made up of 17 amino acids. Germline CDR1 and CDR2: MDHEN and SYDVKM. Trimming cost V 2 bases and J 5 bases; bases outside gene matches: 10. CDR3 nucleotide sequence: TGTGCCAGCAGTTTACGGTTTTTACAGGGGGCTTATCAGCCCCAGCATTTT. Translation: CASSLRFLQGAYQPQHF.

The chain carries TRBV25-1 and TRBJ2-6; D is perhaps TRBD1 (5 bases). CDR1 and CDR2 from the germline V gene are MGHDK and SYGVNS. The CDR3 runs to 19 residues. With 1 base removed from V and 0 bases from J, the gap between germline ends came to 16 bases. As DNA, the CDR3 is TGTGCCAGCAGTGAATCTAAAGACAGCTTTAGCTCTGGGGCCAACGTCCTGACTTTC. Translating gives CASSESKDSFSSGANVLTF.

This chain uses TRBV5-1 with TRBJ2-3; D perhaps matches TRBD1 (6 bases). Germline V lookup: CDR1 SGHRS, CDR2 YFSETQ. The germline V and J ends were trimmed by 6 bases and 2 bases, with 16 bases remaining between them. This CDR3 has 15 residues. CDR3 sequence reads: CASTQLQGNTDTQYF. The CDR3 DNA reads TGCGCCAGCACCCAACTACAGGGTAACACAGATACGCAGTATTTT.

The rearrangement links TRBV5-1 to TRBJ2-7; 11 nucleotides align to TRBD2. The DNA end is a closer match to TRBJ2-5, so the J assignment may be wrong. The CDR3 sequence is 15 residues long. CDR1 and CDR2 (germline): SGHRS, YFSETQ. The CDR3 reads CASGPSGGSKETQYF. The CDR3, as DNA: TGCGCCAGCGGCCCTAGCGGGGGGTCTAAGGAGACCCAGTACTTC.

This chain connects TRBV7-2 to TRBJ2-1; 8 nucleotides line up with TRBD1. The length of the CDR3 is 16 residues. The V segment lost 0 bases and the J segment 6 bases; nucleotides outside the gene matches: 7. CDR1 is SGHTA, CDR2 FQGNSA, per germline. CDR3 nucleotide sequence: TGTGCCAGCAGCTTAGCGTCGACAGGGGTGAGCAATGAGCAGTTCTTC. Protein: CASSLASTGVSNEQFF.

This clonotype was seen many times. A read error may be the cause here, since a much bigger clone is one base away. The chain uses TRBV20-1 and TRBJ1-2, with D perhaps TRBD1 (5 bases). Germline loops: CDR1 DFQATT, CDR2 SNEGSKA (reference sequence). The germline V and J ends were trimmed by 7 bases and 6 bases, with 21 bases remaining between them. The CDR3 has 14 amino acids. In nucleotides, the CDR3 is TGCAGTGGACAGAGCGTTTTGGGAACCGATGGCTACACCTTC. This encodes CSGQSVLGTDGYTF.

This chain uses TRBV7-2 with TRBJ2-1, with D unresolved. V gave up 1 base and J gave up 0 bases, with 7 bases separating them. The CDR3 has 15 residues. Germline V gene data show CDR1 as SGHTA and CDR2 as FQGNSA. The CDR3 here is CASSLEILSYNEQFF. Written as DNA, the CDR3 is TGTGCCAGCAGCTTAGAGATTCTCTCCTACAATGAGCAGTTCTTC.

In its sample, this clonotype was seen many times. The CDR3: CAISDQREGYNEQFF. CDR3 nucleotide sequence: TGTGCCATCAGTGACCAGAGGGAGGGGTACAATGAGCAGTTCTTC. The gene calls are TRBV10-3 and TRBJ2-1, with 7 bases matching TRBD2. The germline CDR1 and CDR2 sequences are ENHRY and SYGVKD. V shed 3 bases and J 4 bases; nucleotides not matched to a gene: 6. The length of the CDR3 is 15 residues.

The chain couples TRBV10-3 to TRBJ2-1, with 12 positions matching TRBD2. The CDR3 covers 17 residues. After removal of 4 bases from V and 4 bases from J, the junction contained 8 bases not matched to a gene. CDR1 ENHRY and CDR2 SYGVKD come from the germline V gene. The CDR3 here is CAISGPSLAGGYNEQFF. The CDR3 bases are TGTGCCATCAGTGGACCCTCACTAGCGGGGGGATACAATGAGCAGTTCTTC.

The sample holds a few counts of this clonotype. This rearrangement joins TRBV6-2 or TRBV6-3 to TRBJ2-1, with 8 bases matching TRBD1. The CDR3 totals 16 residues. Germline V CDR1 and CDR2: MNHEY, SVGEGT. Trimming at V came to 0 bases and at J to 9 bases, leaving 10 bases not matched to a gene. CDR3 loop: CASSYSGTGSNFEQFF. The CDR3 DNA follows: TGTGCCAGCAGTTACTCAGGGACAGGATCCAACTTTGAGCAGTTCTTC.

The chain recombines TRBV1 with TRBJ2-7; TRBD2 reflects the table's D call only, with no check against the DNA. TRBV1 is listed as a pseudogene. The CDR3 is made up of 14 amino acids. In DNA form, the CDR3 reads TGCACCAGCAGCCGGACTAGCCCGGCTGACGAGCAGTACTTC. Its translation: CTSSRTSPADEQYF.

This chain uses TRBV7-2 with TRBJ1-5; D possibly corresponds to TRBD1 (5 bases). The V and J ends lost 2 bases and 0 bases respectively, with 14 bases between them. Germline V gene sequence: CDR1 SGHTA, CDR2 FQGNSA. The CDR3 is 17 amino acids. In DNA, the CDR3 is TGTGCCAGCAGCTTAAATGCAGGGTCGTTTAGCAATCAGCCCCAGCATTTT. Translated, it gives CASSLNAGSFSNQPQHF.

V and J are TRBV5-4 and TRBJ2-7, with 12 bases fitting TRBD2. Germline loops: CDR1 SGHNT, CDR2 YYREEE (reference sequence). The CDR3 spans 18 residues. V lost 3 bases and J lost 5; bases outside the gene matches: 15. CDR3 DNA sequence: TGTGCCAGCAGCTCCCTACAAACCACTAGCGGGAGGTCAAACGAGCAGTACTTC. Encoded protein: CASSSLQTTSGRSNEQYF.

V gene TRBV11-1 combines with J gene TRBJ2-5; perhaps TRBD2 as D (6 bases). The ends were cut back, 3 bases at V and 5 bases at J, with 13 bases in the middle. The CDR3 loop spans 14 amino acids. Germline CDR1 reads SGHAT; CDR2 reads FQDESV (reference sequence). Here the CDR3 DNA reads TGTGCCAGCAGCTTCCTACTAGCAGGGGAGACCCAGTACTTC. Protein product: CASSFLLAGETQYF.

V usage is TRBV7-2 and J usage is TRBJ2-7; 11 nucleotides match TRBD2. J gave up 7 bases and V 1 base, and 9 bases lay outside the gene matches. The CDR3 runs 16 residues. Germline CDR1 is SGHTA and CDR2 is FQGNSA. DNA of the CDR3: TGTGCCAGCAGCTTAGGGGGGGTAGCGGGAGGGCCGGAGCAGTACTTC. It translates to CASSLGGVAGGPEQYF.

The chain couples TRBV14 to TRBJ2-5; the match to TRBD2 covers 8 bases. The J segment lost 11 bases and the V segment lost 4 bases, leaving 15 bases of the junction unmatched. Germline V gives CDR1 SGHDN, CDR2 FVKESK. The CDR3 contains 15 residues. CDR3 protein: CASSRSGGAAFKQYF. CDR3 nucleotides: TGTGCCAGCAGCCGGAGCGGGGGAGCAGCTTTTAAGCAGTACTTC.